These 30 T cell receptor beta chains were all obtained from the same sample, sequenced in a study of T cells in localized non-small cell lung cancer. Profiled with immunoSEQ multiplex PCR; TCRdb holds only in-frame clones, not every one. This table holds 25,000 to 35,000 clones, around 77% found once. Source: peripheral blood, taken before any cancer treatment. The origin of the receptors is a male donor older than 55 with stage III squamous cell lung carcinoma.

A single count supports this clone. V and J are TRBV27 and TRBJ2-7; 9 positions match TRBD1. V shed 9 bases and J 6 bases; nucleotides not matched to a gene: 12. The CDR3 is 14 residues long. CDR1 MNHEY and CDR2 SMNVEV come from the germline V gene (reference sequence). The CDR3 DNA is TGTGCCAGTAGTACGGGACAGGGAAGGCGCGAGCAGTACTTC. Amino acid sequence: CASSTGQGRREQYF.

This clone was recorded only once. V and J are TRBV7-9 and TRBJ2-3, with D tentatively TRBD2 (5 bases). The CDR3 totals 15 residues. The V and J ends lost 3 bases and 7 bases respectively, with 17 bases between them. Germline assignment: CDR1 SEHNR and CDR2 FQNEAQ (reference sequence). This chain's CDR3 is CASSFSPREFHTQYF. The CDR3 DNA reads as TGTGCCAGCAGCTTTTCGCCTCGGGAATTTCATACGCAGTATTTT. Based on the CDR3 plus reference TRBV7-9 and TRBJ2-3, the full variable domain is DTGVSQNPRHKITKRGQNVTFRCDPISEHNRLYWYRQTLGQGPEFLTYFQNEAQLEKSRLLSDRFSAERPKGSFSTLEIQRTEQGDSAMYLCASSFSPREFHTQYFGPGTRLTVL.

This clone occurred a few times. V and J are TRBV7-2 and TRBJ1-5; D gene ambiguous. This CDR3 region has 15 residues. Germline V CDR1 and CDR2: SGHTA, FQGNSA. V gave up 5 bases and J gave up 0 bases, with 11 bases separating them. In nucleotides, the CDR3 is TGTGCCAGCAGCCCGACGTGGCTTAGCAATCAGCCCCAGCATTTT. This sequence encodes CASSPTWLSNQPQHF.

Only a few counts were recorded for this clone. The chain carries TRBV20-1 and TRBJ1-1, with TRBD1 as a possible D gene (5 bases). CDR3 size: 10 residues. CDR1 and CDR2 (germline): DFQATT, SNEGSKA (reference sequence). Deletions cut 5 bases from V and 7 bases from J, with 8 bases between. CDR3 coding DNA: TGCAGTGCTTGGGGCCGTGAAGCTTTCTTT. The encoded protein is CSAWGREAFF.

V and J are TRBV11-3 and TRBJ2-2; D may be TRBD2 (7 bases). The V end lost 1 base, the J end lost 5 bases, and 11 bases lay between the germline ends. This CDR3 is built from 15 residues. CDR1 is SGHNT and CDR2 is YENEEA in the germline V gene. CDR3 residues: CASSLAGGLTGELFF. The CDR3 DNA reads as TGTGCCAGCAGCTTAGCGGGGGGCTTAACCGGGGAGCTGTTTTTT.

V usage is TRBV2 and J usage is TRBJ2-1, with TRBD1 as a possible D gene (7 bases). Trimming cost V 7 bases and J 2 bases, with 15 bases left between them. Germline V gene lookup returns CDR1 SNHLY and CDR2 FYNNEI. The CDR3 is 15 residues long. DNA for the CDR3: TGTGCCAGCATGCCAGGGGGGCGGGCCTACAATGAGCAGTTCTTC. This translates into CASMPGGRAYNEQFF.

The chain carries TRBV11-2 and TRBJ1-2; D gene uncertain. CDR3 length equals 12 residues. V was trimmed by 3 bases and J by 8 bases, leaving 10 bases between them. Germline V gives CDR1 SGHAT, CDR2 FQNNGV. CDR3 coding DNA: TGTGCCAGCAGCTTTCCATCTCGAGGCTACACCTTC. This sequence encodes CASSFPSRGYTF.

This chain connects TRBV7-2 to TRBJ1-4; D remains ambiguous. The germline gives CDR1 SGHTA, CDR2 FQGNSA. The ends were cut back, 1 base at V and 8 bases at J, with 14 bases in the middle. This CDR3 spans 15 amino acids. CDR3 coding DNA: TGTGCCAGCAGCTTAGACTCCTCCCGAGGCGAAAAACTGTTTTTT. This gives the protein CASSLDSSRGEKLFF.

The chain carries TRBV7-3 and TRBJ1-2; no clear D gene. From germline, CDR1 is SGHTA and CDR2 FQGTGA. The CDR3 runs to 14 residues. The ends were cut back, 1 base at V and 6 bases at J, with 12 bases in the middle. CDR3: CASSLSPIMDGYTF. The CDR3 DNA reads as TGTGCCAGCAGCTTAAGTCCCATAATGGATGGCTACACCTTC.

CDR3 in amino acids: CASSDHGQMEAFF. CDR3 bases: TGTGCCAGCAGTGACCACGGACAAATGGAGGCTTTCTTT. This chain links TRBV25-1 with TRBJ1-1, with D possibly TRBD1 on 5 matching bases. From germline, CDR1 is MGHDK and CDR2 SYGVNS. Between the trimmed V and J ends, which lost 3 bases and 11 bases, there was a span of 16 bases. The CDR3 extends over 13 amino acids.

This clone has just a few counts. This sequence joins TRBV5-6 and TRBJ1-5; TRBD1 agrees at 7 bases. Trimming removed 3 bases from V and 1 base from J; junction bases left unmatched: 7. The CDR3 spans 16 residues. Germline V CDR1 and CDR2: SGHDT, YYEEEE. CDR3 in amino acids: CASSSRDSMSNQPQHF. The CDR3 DNA follows: TGTGCCAGCAGCTCCCGGGACAGTATGAGCAATCAGCCCCAGCATTTT.

V and J are TRBV7-8 and TRBJ1-5; D ambiguous. V lost 1 base and J lost 8, with 9 bases in between. The CDR3 is made up of 13 amino acids. In germline, CDR1 is SGHVS, CDR2 FQNEAQ. The CDR3 DNA reads TGTGCCAGCAGCTTAGTAAGGGAGGAGCCCCAGCATTTT. Translated, it gives CASSLVREEPQHF.

This chain connects TRBV6-5 to TRBJ2-7; the match to TRBD1 covers 11 bases. Trimming cost V 6 bases and J 3 bases; bases outside gene matches: 7. The CDR3 extends over 15 amino acids. Germline CDR1 and CDR2: MNHEY and SVGAGI. In DNA, the CDR3 is TGTGCCAGCAGCCCCGGGACAGGGGGGAGCTACGAGCAGTACTTC. Translation gives CASSPGTGGSYEQYF.

This chain connects TRBV9 to TRBJ2-3; TRBD1 is a possible D gene (6 bases). CDR1 SGDLS and CDR2 YYNGEE come from the germline V gene. The ends were cut back, 3 bases at V and 10 bases at J, with 24 bases in the middle. CDR3 size: 16 residues. In DNA, the CDR3 is TGTGCCAGCAGCGAGGGGGACCCCTCCCAGGTTTATCCGCAGTATTTT. Translating gives CASSEGDPSQVYPQYF.

The chain employs TRBV18 and TRBJ2-3, with D unresolved. With 4 bases removed from V and 4 bases from J, the gap between germline ends came to 12 bases. Germline V gene sequence: CDR1 KGHSH, CDR2 LQKENI. The CDR3 has 14 amino acids. CDR3 sequence: CASSLALSSDTQYF. In nucleotides, the CDR3 is TGTGCCAGCTCACTAGCTCTTAGCTCAGATACGCAGTATTTT.

The J gene is TRBJ1-1, the V gene TRBV18; unclear D gene. The CDR3 has 15 amino acids. The germline V gene has CDR1 KGHSH and CDR2 LQKENI. Trimming pared 0 bases from V and 0 bases from J, leaving 8 bases between. CDR3 protein: CASSPPNSMNTEAFF. CDR3 nucleotide sequence: TGTGCCAGCTCACCACCTAACAGTATGAACACTGAAGCTTTCTTT.

This clone was found a few times. The rearrangement uses TRBV2 and TRBJ2-6; perhaps TRBD2 as D (6 bases). This CDR3 contains 17 residues. Trimming left V 7 bases short and J 0 bases short, with 16 bases between. Germline CDR1 SNHLY, CDR2 FYNNEI. CDR3 DNA: TGTGCCAGCACCACGAGTAGCGGAGGCTCTGGGGCCAACGTCCTGACTTTC. It specifies CASTTSSGGSGANVLTF.

The chain combines TRBV7-2 with TRBJ1-5; no clear D. The V end was cut by 5 bases, the J end by 7 bases, with 15 bases between. The CDR3 is 14 amino acids. CDR1 is SGHTA, CDR2 FQGNSA, per germline. CDR3 coding DNA: TGTGCCAGCAGCCAGTCGGCTCCCGGGCAGCCCCAGCATTTT. This gives the protein CASSQSAPGQPQHF.

The chain links TRBV7-9 to TRBJ1-6; 7 bases match TRBD1. The junction had 10 bases not matched to a gene; V was cut back by 1 base and J by 10 bases. This CDR3 region has 16 residues. Germline CDR1 reads SEHNR; CDR2 reads FQNEAQ (reference sequence). DNA for the CDR3: TGTGCCAGCAGCTTAGAGATAAACAGGGGAAACTCACCCCTCCACTTT. This gives the protein CASSLEINRGNSPLHF.

The V gene is TRBV7-2, the J gene TRBJ1-1; maybe TRBD1 (5 bases). Germline lookup yields CDR1 SGHTA and CDR2 FQGNSA. CDR3 length: 14 amino acids. Trimming stripped 0 bases from V and 8 bases from J, with 13 bases between. CDR3 loop: CASSLATVNLEAFF. CDR3 DNA sequence: TGTGCCAGCAGCTTAGCGACAGTTAACCTCGAAGCTTTCTTT.

V gene TRBV19 combines with J gene TRBJ2-1, with unresolved D. Germline V CDR1 and CDR2: LNHDA, SQIVND (reference sequence). V gave up 2 bases and J gave up 7 bases, with 6 bases separating them. CDR3 size: 12 residues. CDR3 region: CASSIPQNEQFF. As DNA, the CDR3 is TGTGCCAGTAGTATACCTCAAAATGAGCAGTTCTTC.

The chain is built from TRBV28 and TRBJ2-3, with D perhaps TRBD2 (6 bases). The germline V and J ends were trimmed by 3 bases and 2 bases, with 12 bases remaining between them. Germline-derived CDR1 and CDR2 are MDHEN and SYDVKM. The CDR3 consists of 15 residues. The CDR3 DNA is TGTGCCAGCAGTTTCGTGGGAGGAACCACAGATACGCAGTATTTT. As protein: CASSFVGGTTDTQYF.

This chain connects TRBV7-9 to TRBJ2-1; weak D call: TRBD1 (6 bases). Germline CDR1 reads SEHNR; CDR2 reads FQNEAQ (reference sequence). V shed 1 base and J shed 12 bases, with 10 bases lying between them. This CDR3 spans 12 amino acids. This CDR3 reads CASSLVGARQFF. The CDR3 bases are TGTGCCAGCAGCTTAGTGGGGGCCCGGCAGTTCTTC.

This clone appeared a few times. The chain joins TRBV6-5 to TRBJ1-1, with D perhaps matching TRBD1 (6 bases). Germline loops: CDR1 MNHEY, CDR2 SVGAGI. With 6 bases removed from V and 7 bases from J, the gap between germline ends came to 15 bases. This CDR3 region has 13 residues. Written as DNA, the CDR3 is TGTGCCAGCAGCCACGACCGGGGGCGTGAAGCTTTCTTT. Protein: CASSHDRGREAFF.

The chain's CDR3 is CASSYSNTGELFF. DNA of the CDR3: TGTGCCAGCAGTTACTCGAACACCGGGGAGCTGTTTTTT. The V call is TRBV6-6, the J call TRBJ2-2; D is unclear. Looked up from germline, CDR1 is MNHNY and CDR2 is SVGAGI (reference sequence). Trimming took 0 bases from V and 1 from J, leaving 0 bases between them. The CDR3 totals 13 residues.

The rearrangement links TRBV7-9 to TRBJ2-7; D not resolved. This CDR3 has 10 amino acids. Trimming removed 8 bases at V and 7 bases at J, with 9 bases between. Germline V gene data show CDR1 as SEHNR and CDR2 as FQNEAQ (reference sequence). CDR3 amino acids: CASANVEQYF. Here the CDR3 DNA reads TGTGCCAGCGCCAACGTGGAGCAGTACTTC.

V usage is TRBV15 and J usage is TRBJ1-2; TRBD1 matches at 8 bases. The CDR3 runs 14 residues. CDR1 and CDR2 from the germline V gene are LNHNV and YYDKDF (reference sequence). V was clipped by 4 bases and J by 4 bases; unmatched bases: 5. Written as DNA, the CDR3 is TGTGCCACCAGCAACGACAGGGGCTCCTATGGCTACACCTTC. Protein: CATSNDRGSYGYTF. Using reference TRBV15 and TRBJ1-2 for the parts outside the CDR3, the full variable domain is DAMVIQNPRYQVTQFGKPVTLSCSQTLNHNVMYWYQQKSSQAPKLLFHYYDKDFNNEADTPDNFQSRRPNTSFCFLDIRSPGLGDTAMYLCATSNDRGSYGYTFGSGTRLTVV.

This CDR3 reads CASSSGRDGETFF. Written as DNA, the CDR3 is TGTGCCAGCAGTTCCGGGCGGGACGGTGAGACTTTCTTT. The rearrangement uses TRBV11-1 and TRBJ1-1, with a tentative D call TRBD1 (5 bases). Germline loops: CDR1 SGHAT, CDR2 FQDESV (reference sequence). Between the trimmed V and J ends, which lost 6 bases and 12 bases, there was a span of 20 bases. There are 13 residues in the CDR3.

The gene calls are TRBV27 and TRBJ2-7; 8 bases are shared with TRBD1. V was clipped by 4 bases and J by 3 bases; unmatched bases: 2. The germline V gene has CDR1 MNHEY and CDR2 SMNVEV (reference sequence). The CDR3 contains 13 residues. CDR3 in DNA: TGTGCCAGCAGTTACGGACAGGGCTACGAGCAGTACTTC. Translation: CASSYGQGYEQYF.

This sequence joins TRBV4-2 and TRBJ1-1; D is unresolved. Germline lookup yields CDR1 LGHNA and CDR2 YNFKEQ. The CDR3 sequence is 15 residues long. V was pared by 0 bases and J by 5 bases, with 13 bases between. Here the CDR3 reads CASSQEWRRGTEAFF. For the CDR3, the DNA is TGTGCCAGCAGCCAAGAATGGCGAAGAGGGACTGAAGCTTTCTTT.